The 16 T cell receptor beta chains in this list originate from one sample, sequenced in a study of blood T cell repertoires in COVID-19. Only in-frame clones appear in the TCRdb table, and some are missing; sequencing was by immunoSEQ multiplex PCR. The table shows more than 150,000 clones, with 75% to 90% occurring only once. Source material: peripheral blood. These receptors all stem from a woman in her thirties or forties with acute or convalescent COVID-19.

For the CDR3, the DNA is TGTGCCAGCAGTCTAACCCGGGACAGGAAAAATCAGCCCCAGCATTTT. It specifies CASSLTRDRKNQPQHF. The chain links TRBV2 to TRBJ1-5; 8 bases are shared with TRBD1. The CDR3 consists of 16 residues. Germline lookup yields CDR1 SNHLY and CDR2 FYNNEI. The J segment lost 4 bases and the V segment lost 5 bases, leaving 10 bases of the junction unmatched.

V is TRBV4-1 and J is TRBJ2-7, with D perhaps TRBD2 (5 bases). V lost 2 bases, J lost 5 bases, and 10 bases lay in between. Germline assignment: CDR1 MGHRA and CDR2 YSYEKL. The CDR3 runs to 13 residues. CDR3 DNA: TGCGCCAGCAGCCAAACTAGTATCAACGAGCAGTACTTC. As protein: CASSQTSINEQYF.

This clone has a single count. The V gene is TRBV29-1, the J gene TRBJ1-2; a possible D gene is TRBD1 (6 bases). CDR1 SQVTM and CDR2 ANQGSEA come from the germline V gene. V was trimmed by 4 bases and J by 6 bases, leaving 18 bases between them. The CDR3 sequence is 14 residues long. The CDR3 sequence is CSVGHTGSGHGYTF. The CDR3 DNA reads TGCAGCGTTGGCCACACAGGGAGTGGGCATGGCTACACCTTC.

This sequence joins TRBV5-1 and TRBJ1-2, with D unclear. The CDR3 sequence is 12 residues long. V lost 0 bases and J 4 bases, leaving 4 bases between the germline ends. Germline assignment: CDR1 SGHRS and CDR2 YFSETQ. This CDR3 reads CASSLDSYGYTF. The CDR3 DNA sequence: TGCGCCAGCAGCTTGGATAGCTATGGCTACACCTTC.

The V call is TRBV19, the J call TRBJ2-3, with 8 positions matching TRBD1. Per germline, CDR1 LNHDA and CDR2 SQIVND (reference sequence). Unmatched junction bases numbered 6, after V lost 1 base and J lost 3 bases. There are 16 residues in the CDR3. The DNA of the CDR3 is TGTGCCAGTAGTATAGGGTCAGGGGGCTTAACAGATACGCAGTATTTT. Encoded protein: CASSIGSGGLTDTQYF.

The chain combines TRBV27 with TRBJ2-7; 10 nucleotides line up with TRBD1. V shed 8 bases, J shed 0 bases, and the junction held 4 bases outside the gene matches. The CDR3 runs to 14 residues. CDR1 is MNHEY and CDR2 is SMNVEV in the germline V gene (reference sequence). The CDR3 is CASCRQGASYEQYF. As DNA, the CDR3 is TGTGCCAGCTGCCGACAGGGGGCCTCCTACGAGCAGTACTTC.

CDR3 bases: TGTGCCAGTAGCTACGACAGGGTTGGCCAGCCCCAGCATTTT. Residues: CASSYDRVGQPQHF. The chain combines TRBV19 with TRBJ1-5, with TRBD1 matching 7 bases. Per the germline V gene, CDR1 is LNHDA and CDR2 is SQIVND (reference sequence). This CDR3 is 14 amino acids long. J was trimmed by 7 bases and V by 6 bases; bases with no gene match: 9.

CDR3 DNA: TGTGCCAGCAGATTCCGCGGGGGGCCCTACAATGAGCAGTTCTTC. Its translation is CASRFRGGPYNEQFF. The chain has TRBV13 and TRBJ2-1; 8 bases match TRBD2. Per germline, CDR1 PRHDT and CDR2 FYEKMQ (reference sequence). Trimming removed 6 bases from V and 2 bases from J; junction bases left unmatched: 6. The CDR3 consists of 15 residues.

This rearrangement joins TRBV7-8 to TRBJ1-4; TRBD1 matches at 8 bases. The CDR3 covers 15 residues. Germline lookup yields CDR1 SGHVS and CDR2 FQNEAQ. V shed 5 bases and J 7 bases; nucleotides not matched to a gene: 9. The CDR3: CASSIDRGSSEKLFF. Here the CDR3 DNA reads TGTGCCAGCAGCATAGACAGGGGATCGAGTGAAAAACTGTTTTTT.

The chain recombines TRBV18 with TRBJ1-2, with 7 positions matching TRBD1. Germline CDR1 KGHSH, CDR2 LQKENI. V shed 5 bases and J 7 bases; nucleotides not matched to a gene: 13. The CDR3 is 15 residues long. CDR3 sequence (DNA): TGTGCCAGCTCAGGTACAGGGGCCCCACTCAGTGGCTACACCTTC. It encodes CASSGTGAPLSGYTF.

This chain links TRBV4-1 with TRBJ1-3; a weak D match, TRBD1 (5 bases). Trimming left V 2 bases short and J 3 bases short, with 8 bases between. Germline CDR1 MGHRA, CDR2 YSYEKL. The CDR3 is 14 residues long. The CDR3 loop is CASSQQGSGNTIYF. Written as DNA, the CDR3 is TGCGCCAGCAGCCAACAGGGAAGTGGAAACACCATATATTTT.

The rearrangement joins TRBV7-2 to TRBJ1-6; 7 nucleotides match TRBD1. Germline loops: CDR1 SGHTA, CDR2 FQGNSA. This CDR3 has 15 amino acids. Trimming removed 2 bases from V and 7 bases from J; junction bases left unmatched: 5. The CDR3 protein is CASSLRGQPNSPLHF. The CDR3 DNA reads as TGTGCCAGCAGCTTAAGGGGACAGCCAAATTCACCCCTCCACTTT.

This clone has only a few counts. The CDR3 DNA is TGTGCCAGCTCACGCCGGGACAAGGACTACAATGAGCAGTTCTTC. Protein: CASSRRDKDYNEQFF. The V and J genes are TRBV18 and TRBJ2-1; possibly TRBD1 for D (6 bases). The length of the CDR3 is 15 residues. V lost 4 bases and J lost 3, with 13 bases in between. The germline gives CDR1 KGHSH, CDR2 LQKENI.

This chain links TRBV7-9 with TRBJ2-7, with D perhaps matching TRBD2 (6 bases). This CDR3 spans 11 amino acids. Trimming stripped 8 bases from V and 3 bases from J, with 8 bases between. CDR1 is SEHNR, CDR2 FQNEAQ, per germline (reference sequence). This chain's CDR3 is CASGRNYEQYF. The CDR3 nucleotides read TGTGCCAGCGGGAGGAACTACGAGCAGTACTTC.

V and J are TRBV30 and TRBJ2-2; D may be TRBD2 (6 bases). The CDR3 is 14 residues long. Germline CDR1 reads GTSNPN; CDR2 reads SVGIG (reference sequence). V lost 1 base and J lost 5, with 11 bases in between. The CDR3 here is CAWSGGLWTGELFF. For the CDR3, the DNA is TGTGCCTGGAGTGGGGGACTTTGGACCGGGGAGCTGTTTTTT.

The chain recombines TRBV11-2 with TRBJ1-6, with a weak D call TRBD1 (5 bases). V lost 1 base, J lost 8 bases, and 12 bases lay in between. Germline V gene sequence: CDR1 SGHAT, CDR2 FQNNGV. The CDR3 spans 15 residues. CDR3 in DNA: TGTGCCAGCAGCTTAGCCCCAGGGAGGGATTCACCCCTCCACTTT. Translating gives CASSLAPGRDSPLHF.